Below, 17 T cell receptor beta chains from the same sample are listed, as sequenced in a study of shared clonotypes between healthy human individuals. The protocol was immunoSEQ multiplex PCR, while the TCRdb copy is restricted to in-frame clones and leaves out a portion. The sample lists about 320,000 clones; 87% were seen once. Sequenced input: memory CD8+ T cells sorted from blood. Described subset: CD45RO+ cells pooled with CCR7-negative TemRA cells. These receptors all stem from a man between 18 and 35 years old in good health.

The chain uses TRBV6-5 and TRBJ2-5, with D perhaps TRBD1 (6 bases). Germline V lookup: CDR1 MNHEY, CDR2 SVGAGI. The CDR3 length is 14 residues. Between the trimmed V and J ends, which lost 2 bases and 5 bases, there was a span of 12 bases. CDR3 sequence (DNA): TGTGCCAGCAGTTACCAGGGACACTGGGAGACCCAGTACTTC. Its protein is CASSYQGHWETQYF.

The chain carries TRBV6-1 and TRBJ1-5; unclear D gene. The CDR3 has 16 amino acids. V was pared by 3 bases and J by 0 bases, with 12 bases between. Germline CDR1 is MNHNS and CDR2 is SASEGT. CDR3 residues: CASSEEGFYSNQPQHF. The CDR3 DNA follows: TGTGCCAGCAGTGAGGAAGGGTTTTATAGCAATCAGCCCCAGCATTTT.

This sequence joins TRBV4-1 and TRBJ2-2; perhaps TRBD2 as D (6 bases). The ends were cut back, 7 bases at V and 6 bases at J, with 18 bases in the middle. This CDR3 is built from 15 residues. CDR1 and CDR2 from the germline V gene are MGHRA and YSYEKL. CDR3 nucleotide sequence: TGCGCCAGCACCCCACGTGGAGGGTGGTCCGGGGAGCTGTTTTTT. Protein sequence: CASTPRGGWSGELFF.

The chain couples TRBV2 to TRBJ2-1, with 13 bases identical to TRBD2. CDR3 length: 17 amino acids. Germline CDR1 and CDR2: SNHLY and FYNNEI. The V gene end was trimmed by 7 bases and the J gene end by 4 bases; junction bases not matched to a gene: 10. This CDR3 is CASKQRTSGGPYNEQFF. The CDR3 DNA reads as TGTGCCAGCAAGCAGAGGACTAGCGGGGGACCATACAATGAGCAGTTCTTC.

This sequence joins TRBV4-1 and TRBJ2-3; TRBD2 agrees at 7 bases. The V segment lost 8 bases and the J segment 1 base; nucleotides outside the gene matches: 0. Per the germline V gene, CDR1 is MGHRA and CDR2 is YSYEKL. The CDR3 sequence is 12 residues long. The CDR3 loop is CASRGGTDTQYF. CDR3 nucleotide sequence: TGCGCCAGCCGGGGGGGCACAGATACGCAGTATTTT.

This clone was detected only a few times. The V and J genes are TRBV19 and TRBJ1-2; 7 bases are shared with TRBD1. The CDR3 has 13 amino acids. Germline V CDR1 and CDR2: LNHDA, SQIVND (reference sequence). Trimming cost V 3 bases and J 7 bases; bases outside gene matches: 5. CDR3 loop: CASSIRQGGGYTF. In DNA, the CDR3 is TGTGCCAGTAGTATCCGACAGGGCGGTGGCTACACCTTC.

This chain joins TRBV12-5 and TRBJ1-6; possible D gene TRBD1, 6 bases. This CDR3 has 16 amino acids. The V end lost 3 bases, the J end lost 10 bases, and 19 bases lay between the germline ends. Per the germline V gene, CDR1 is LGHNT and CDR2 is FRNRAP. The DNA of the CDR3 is TGTGCTAGTGGTTTAGCTACGGGGACACTCAGCTCACCCCTCCACTTT. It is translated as CASGLATGTLSSPLHF.

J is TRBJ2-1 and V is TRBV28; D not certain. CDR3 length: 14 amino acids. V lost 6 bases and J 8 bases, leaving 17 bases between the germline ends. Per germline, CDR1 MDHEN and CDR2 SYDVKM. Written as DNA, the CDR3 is TGTGCCAGCAGACTCCCCCATGGTATAGATGAGCAGTTCTTC. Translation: CASRLPHGIDEQFF.

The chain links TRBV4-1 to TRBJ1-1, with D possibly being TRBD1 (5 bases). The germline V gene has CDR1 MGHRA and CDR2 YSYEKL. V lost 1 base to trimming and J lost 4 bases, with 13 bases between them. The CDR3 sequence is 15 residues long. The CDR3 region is CASSQAPQVLTEAFF. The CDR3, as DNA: TGCGCCAGCAGCCAAGCCCCACAGGTACTCACTGAAGCTTTCTTT.

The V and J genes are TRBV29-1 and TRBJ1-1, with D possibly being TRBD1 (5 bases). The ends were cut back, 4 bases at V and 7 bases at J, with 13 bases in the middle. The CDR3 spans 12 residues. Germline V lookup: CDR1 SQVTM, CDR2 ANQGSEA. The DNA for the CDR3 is TGCAGCGTTGCCGACCGGGGCCGTGAAGCTTTCTTT. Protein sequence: CSVADRGREAFF.

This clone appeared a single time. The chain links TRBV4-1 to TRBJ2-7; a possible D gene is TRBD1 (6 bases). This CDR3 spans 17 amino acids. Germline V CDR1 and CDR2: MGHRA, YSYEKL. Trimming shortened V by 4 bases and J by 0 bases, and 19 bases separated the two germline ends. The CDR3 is CASSPTGIRVSSYEQYF. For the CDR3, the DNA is TGCGCCAGCAGCCCTACAGGGATTAGGGTGAGCTCCTACGAGCAGTACTTC.

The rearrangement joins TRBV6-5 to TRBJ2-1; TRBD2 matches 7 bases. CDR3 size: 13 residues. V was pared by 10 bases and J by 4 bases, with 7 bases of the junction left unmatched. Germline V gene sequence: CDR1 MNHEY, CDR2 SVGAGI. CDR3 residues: CATRDYHYNEQFF. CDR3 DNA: TGTGCCACCCGGGACTACCATTACAATGAGCAGTTCTTC.

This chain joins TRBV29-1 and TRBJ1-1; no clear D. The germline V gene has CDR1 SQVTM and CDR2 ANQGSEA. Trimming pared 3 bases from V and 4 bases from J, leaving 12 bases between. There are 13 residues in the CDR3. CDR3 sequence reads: CSVEGSVGTEAFF. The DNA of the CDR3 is TGCAGCGTTGAGGGCAGCGTCGGCACTGAAGCTTTCTTT.

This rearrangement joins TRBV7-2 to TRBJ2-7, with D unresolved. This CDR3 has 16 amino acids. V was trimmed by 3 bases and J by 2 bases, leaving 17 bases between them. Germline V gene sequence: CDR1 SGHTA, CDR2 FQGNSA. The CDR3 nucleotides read TGTGCCAGCAGCTTTTCGGTCTCAGACCTAGCCTACGAGCAGTACTTC. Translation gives CASSFSVSDLAYEQYF.

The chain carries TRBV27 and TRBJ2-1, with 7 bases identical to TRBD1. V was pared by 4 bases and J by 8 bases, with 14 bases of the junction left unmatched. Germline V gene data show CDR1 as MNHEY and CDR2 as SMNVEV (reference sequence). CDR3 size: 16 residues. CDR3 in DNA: TGTGCCAGCAGTTCGTCACTGGGACAGCAAGGGTATGAGCAGTTCTTC. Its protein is CASSSSLGQQGYEQFF.

CDR3: CASSHPVGRAGNSPLHF. The CDR3 DNA reads TGCGCCAGCAGCCACCCGGTGGGTCGCGCGGGGAATTCACCCCTCCACTTT. The chain joins TRBV4-1 to TRBJ1-6; no clear D. The CDR3 is 17 residues long. Germline assignment: CDR1 MGHRA and CDR2 YSYEKL. Trimming removed 3 bases at V and 7 bases at J, with 19 bases between.

CDR3 bases: TGCAGCGTTGAGGCGGGAGCCCTCGGCGGGGAGCTGTTTTTT. Its protein is CSVEAGALGGELFF. This chain links TRBV29-1 with TRBJ2-2; TRBD2 matches 7 bases. V was clipped by 3 bases and J by 7 bases; unmatched bases: 8. The V gene's germline CDR1 is SQVTM and CDR2 ANQGSEA. The CDR3 contains 14 residues.